This T cell receptor (beta chain) was captured by sequencing in a study of radiotherapy plus CTLA-4 blockade in lung cancer. Study-level background: The study recorded objective responses in roughly 18% of patients and disease control in 31%. General study points: Radiotherapy plus ipilimumab was followed by expansion in blood of tumor-derived TCR clones. Among reported predictors of response, early blood T cell clone dynamics with interferon-beta performed best.

As to this clone: Its matching antigen is unknown.

Sequenced by immunoSEQ multiplex PCR; TCRdb stores in-frame clones only, minus some. Altogether around 90,000 clones are present, about four fifths being singletons, with the ten largest covering more than 14%. Patients with chemo-refractory metastatic non-small-cell lung cancer received focal radiation plus CTLA-4 blockade with ipilimumab. Sequencing was performed on peripheral blood, taken from a patient treated with radiotherapy plus ipilimumab. The clonotype comes from a human donor with non-small cell lung cancer that progressed on radiotherapy plus ipilimumab.

This CDR3 reads CASSPRGGDYNEQFF. The CDR3 DNA reads as TGTGCCAGCAGCCCCCGGGGGGGGGACTACAATGAGCAGTTCTTC. The chain carries TRBV11-2 and TRBJ2-1; 8 positions agree with TRBD2. The CDR3 is 15 amino acids. J gave up 3 bases and V 5 bases, and 6 bases lay outside the gene matches. Germline-derived CDR1 and CDR2 are SGHAT and FQNNGV.